This T cell receptor (beta chain) was identified during a study of blood T cell repertoires in COVID-19. CDR1 LNHDA and CDR2 SQIVND come from the germline V gene (reference sequence). J was trimmed by 3 bases and V by 0 bases; bases with no gene match: 4. This CDR3 is built from 16 residues. Profiling relied on immunoSEQ multiplex PCR, and the TCRdb table lists in-frame clones only, not all of them. The repertoire holds about 340,000 clones, with about 89% as singletons. The sequence was obtained from a woman between 50 and 59 years old with COVID-19, enrolled during active disease. Sequencing was carried out using peripheral blood. This chain links TRBV19 with TRBJ2-2; 7 positions match TRBD1. DNA for the CDR3: TGTGCCAGTAGTATAGAACAGGGGAAGTACACCGGGGAGCTGTTTTTT. Amino acids: CASSIEQGKYTGELFF.